The 16 T cell receptor beta chains reported below all come from one sample, sequenced in a study of long-term antiretroviral therapy in people with HIV. They ran version v3.0 of the immunoSEQ assay at survey level. Assay used: immunoSEQ multiplex PCR; TCRdb lists only in-frame clones, some missing. The table lists around 21,000 clones, approximately 84% of them singletons. The material sequenced was unsorted PBMCs, taken almost 6 years after starting antiretroviral therapy. These TCRs come from a man aged 25-45 years with HIV.

DNA for the CDR3: TGTGCCAGCAGTGAAGCGCTTGGCATTTTGAACACTGAAGCTTTCTTT. Translated, it gives CASSEALGILNTEAFF. The chain links TRBV2 to TRBJ1-1, with D unresolved. V was trimmed by 0 bases and J by 0 bases, leaving 11 bases between them. This CDR3 is built from 16 residues. CDR1 is SNHLY and CDR2 is FYNNEI in the germline V gene.

This chain links TRBV7-6 with TRBJ2-7; D possibly corresponds to TRBD2 (6 bases). The CDR3 loop spans 15 amino acids. CDR1 SGHVS and CDR2 FNYEAQ come from the germline V gene. V was pared by 1 base and J by 0 bases, with 10 bases between. The CDR3 region has the DNA TGTGCCAGCAGCTTAGGAGCGGGCCCCTCCTACGAGCAGTACTTC. It specifies CASSLGAGPSYEQYF. The full variable domain, rest sourced from reference TRBV7-6 and TRBJ2-7, is GAGVSQSPRYKVTKRGQDVALRCDPISGHVSLYWYRQALGQGPEFLTYFNYEAQQDKSGLPNDRFSAERPEGSISTLTIQRTEQRDSAMYRCASSLGAGPSYEQYFGPGTRLTVT.

CDR3 nucleotide sequence: TGTGCCAGCACGGGCGAAAAGGACAGGGCCTACGAGCAGTACTTC. It is translated as CASTGEKDRAYEQYF. The V call is TRBV6-5, the J call TRBJ2-7; 8 bases match TRBD1. CDR3 length: 15 residues. The J segment lost 2 bases and the V segment lost 7 bases, leaving 10 bases of the junction unmatched. The germline gives CDR1 MNHEY, CDR2 SVGAGI.

The chain has TRBV4-3 and TRBJ2-6; no firm D call. The length of the CDR3 is 17 residues. The V and J ends lost 0 bases and 2 bases respectively, with 11 bases between them. Germline loops: CDR1 LGHNA, CDR2 YSLEER. Here the CDR3 DNA reads TGCGCCAGCAGCCAAGATCCTACTCAGGCTGGGGCCAACGTCCTGACTTTC. It is translated as CASSQDPTQAGANVLTF.

This chain joins TRBV7-2 and TRBJ2-3, with TRBD2 matching over 7 bases. V trimming: 3 bases; J trimming: 8 bases; junction bases outside the gene matches: 8. This CDR3 is 14 amino acids long. Germline loops: CDR1 SGHTA, CDR2 FQGNSA. The CDR3 region has the DNA TGTGCCAGCAGCTTCGAGCGCGGGGGAGGTACGCAGTATTTT. Its protein is CASSFERGGGTQYF.

This clone was observed once. The gene calls are TRBV2 and TRBJ2-7; the D gene is possibly TRBD1 (6 bases). Germline CDR1 is SNHLY and CDR2 is FYNNEI. The CDR3 runs 14 residues. V lost 4 bases, J lost 7 bases, and 17 bases lay in between. CDR3 sequence reads: CASSVGHRAGEQYF. The CDR3 DNA is TGTGCCAGCAGTGTGGGACACCGGGCTGGGGAGCAGTACTTC.

This chain links TRBV6-1 with TRBJ1-1; D is undetermined. V was trimmed by 6 bases and J by 1 base, leaving 6 bases between them. The CDR3 contains 12 residues. Germline loops: CDR1 MNHNS, CDR2 SASEGT. CDR3 in amino acids: CASSLRNTEAFF. CDR3 sequence (DNA): TGTGCCAGCAGCCTTAGGAACACTGAAGCTTTCTTT.

The rearrangement links TRBV9 to TRBJ2-7, with TRBD2 matching over 8 bases. CDR1 and CDR2 (germline): SGDLS, YYNGEE. The CDR3 extends over 15 amino acids. J lost 3 bases, V lost 0 bases, and 5 bases had no gene match. The CDR3 spells CASSVAGSGGYEQYF. The CDR3 DNA is TGTGCCAGCAGCGTAGCTGGCAGCGGGGGCTACGAGCAGTACTTC. Drawing the rest from reference TRBV9 and TRBJ2-7, the complete variable domain is DSGVTQTPKHLITATGQRVTLRCSPRSGDLSVYWYQQSLDQGLQFLIQYYNGEERAKGNILERFSAQQFPDLHSELNLSSLELGDSALYFCASSVAGSGGYEQYFGPGTRLTVT.

This clone was observed a handful of times. This sequence joins TRBV7-9 and TRBJ1-4, with D perhaps TRBD1 (6 bases). This CDR3 is 15 amino acids long. Trimming cost V 7 bases and J 4 bases, with 16 bases left between them. Germline values: CDR1 SEHNR, CDR2 FQNEAQ (reference sequence). CDR3 coding DNA: TGTGCCAGCAACCCAAAAGGGGGGAGTAATGAAAAACTGTTTTTT. Amino acids: CASNPKGGSNEKLFF.

CDR3 sequence: CASSRMTQGPFTGSGNTIYF. DNA of the CDR3: TGCGCCAGCAGCCGTATGACTCAGGGTCCCTTCACCGGCTCTGGAAACACCATATATTTT. The rearrangement links TRBV4-1 to TRBJ1-3, with TRBD1 as a possible D gene (5 bases). Trimming shortened V by 4 bases and J by 0 bases, and 25 bases separated the two germline ends. The CDR3 is made up of 20 amino acids. The germline gives CDR1 MGHRA, CDR2 YSYEKL.

CDR3 loop: CASKQASGAYEQYF. The CDR3 region has the DNA TGTGCCAGCAAGCAGGCTAGCGGGGCCTACGAGCAGTACTTC. The gene calls are TRBV7-2 and TRBJ2-7; 9 bases are shared with TRBD2. Germline V gene lookup returns CDR1 SGHTA and CDR2 FQGNSA. This CDR3 has 14 residues. Trimming cost V 7 bases and J 2 bases; bases outside gene matches: 6.

This chain links TRBV2 with TRBJ2-3; no clear D. The CDR3 loop spans 15 amino acids. The germline V gene has CDR1 SNHLY and CDR2 FYNNEI. V was shortened by 3 bases and J by 1 base, with 11 bases between the two germline ends. CDR3 residues: CASSDFLVGTDTQYF. As DNA, the CDR3 is TGTGCCAGCAGTGATTTTCTTGTAGGCACAGATACGCAGTATTTT.

The chain links TRBV7-2 to TRBJ2-5; 14 nucleotides match TRBD2. Germline CDR1 reads SGHTA; CDR2 reads FQGNSA. This CDR3 spans 16 amino acids. Trimming took 1 base from V and 7 from J; bases not matched to a gene: 5. The CDR3 region is CASSLVPTSGGGTQYF. CDR3 coding DNA: TGTGCCAGCAGCTTAGTGCCGACTAGCGGGGGGGGGACCCAGTACTTC.

This chain links TRBV5-1 with TRBJ2-3; D possibly corresponds to TRBD1 (5 bases). V lost 0 bases, J lost 0 bases, and 11 bases lay in between. Germline V CDR1 and CDR2: SGHRS, YFSETQ. This CDR3 region has 16 residues. CDR3 nucleotides: TGCGCCAGCAGCTTGGCCACAGGTACTAGCACAGATACGCAGTATTTT. Amino acids: CASSLATGTSTDTQYF. The whole variable domain, filled in from reference TRBV5-1 and TRBJ2-3, reads KAGVTQTPRYLIKTRGQQVTLSCSPISGHRSVSWYQQTPGQGLQFLFEYFSETQRNKGNFPGRFSGRQFSNSRSEMNVSTLELGDSALYLCASSLATGTSTDTQYFGPGTRLTVL.

The chain is built from TRBV28 and TRBJ2-7, with TRBD1 identical over 8 bases. Germline assignment: CDR1 MDHEN and CDR2 SYDVKM. The CDR3 contains 15 residues. The J segment lost 2 bases and the V segment lost 2 bases, leaving 5 bases of the junction unmatched. The CDR3 loop reads CASSLPPDRAYEQYF. In DNA form, the CDR3 reads TGTGCCAGCAGTTTACCTCCGGACAGGGCCTACGAGCAGTACTTC.

The CDR3 coding sequence is TGTGCCAGCAGCATAGGGGTACAAGAGACCCAGTACTTC. Protein: CASSIGVQETQYF. The rearrangement joins TRBV5-6 to TRBJ2-5; maybe TRBD1 (5 bases). The CDR3 runs to 13 residues. V lost 4 bases and J 2 bases, leaving 9 bases between the germline ends. Germline CDR1 reads SGHDT; CDR2 reads YYEEEE.